This entry features one T cell receptor beta chain sequence. What it recognizes is unknown. This may arise from a read error, as a much more abundant clone is one base away. The sample comes from a study of tumor and adjacent non-tumor tissue in lung cancer. Study-wide context: Stage I to III disease affected approximately 11 men and about five women aged about 30 to 76.

RNA was extracted from bulk tissue without any cell sorting. More than 3 cm separated this lung sample from the edge of the tumor. The CDR3 spans 14 residues. Germline assignment: CDR1 MGHDK and CDR2 SYGVNS. The germline V and J ends were trimmed by 4 bases and 0 bases, with 10 bases remaining between them. Three rounds of nested PCR, following a modified ARM-PCR protocol, produced the TCRbeta library. Each CDR3 protein is one row after TCRdb ran MiXCR on the multiplex PCR reads. The sample records some 47,000 distinct CDR3 sequences, approximately 59% being singletons. Notes on the study in general: Tumor tissue had significantly higher TCR diversity than normal lung.

This clonotype originated in a woman in her thirties or forties with non-small cell lung cancer. V usage is TRBV25-1 and J usage is TRBJ2-7; no definite D call. The specimen was distant non-tumor lung tissue. The CDR3: CASSGTFSSYEQYF. In nucleotides, the CDR3 is TGTGCCAGCAGTGGAACCTTTTCCTCCTACGAGCAGTACTTC.